What follows describes a single T cell receptor beta chain. No antigen is known for it. Per-base qualities were not stored, and no clone one base away is much larger. Including cysteine and phenylalanine, the CDR3 has 17 amino acids. The DNA shown is the 51-base CDR3, in frame from base 1. A distance of 19 bases separates the germline ends of V and J, which lose 1 base and 6 bases respectively. CDR1 is given as SGDLS and CDR2 as YYNGEE, both from the germline V gene. The library was made by RT-PCR. This sample was sequenced with a NextSeq 550. TCRdb trimmed the raw reads at Q25, called clones with MiXCR and kept productive beta chains. Every distinct CDR3 protein forms one entry, paired with its most common genes and DNA. Across this sample there are approximately 57,000 distinct CDR3 sequences, with 13% seen only once. Of the sample, around 33% is held by the ten largest clones. The data originate from a study of patients and donors after allogeneic stem cell transplantation (dated by TCRdb to about 2020).

The origin of this receptor is a human donor who was either an allogeneic HSCT recipient or a stem cell or donor lymphocyte infusion donor (not recorded which). It is not recorded whose cells these are; they may come from a transplant donor. Input material: blood, either unsorted or a sorted T cell fraction (not recorded which). The chain is assembled from TRBV9 and TRBJ1-4; TRBD1 is perhaps the D gene, given 5 matching bases. The CDR3 reads CASSVRPTRGADEKLFF. The nucleotide sequence is given as TGTGCCAGCAGCGTAAGGCCGACGCGGGGCGCGGATGAAAAACTGTTTTTT.